Each of the 25 T cell receptor beta chains below was sequenced from the same sample in a study of blood T cell repertoires in COVID-19. Libraries were prepared by immunoSEQ multiplex PCR; TCRdb keeps only in-frame clonotypes and omits some of them. The sample has about 380,000 clones; 88% are singletons. The specimen was PBMCs or T cells enriched from blood (not recorded which). Receptors were obtained from a woman aged 18 to 35 who had recovered from COVID-19.

The chain carries TRBV2 and TRBJ2-5; a possible D gene is TRBD2 (5 bases). V lost 10 bases, J lost 4 bases, and 19 bases lay in between. The V gene's germline CDR1 is SNHLY and CDR2 FYNNEI. The CDR3 extends over 14 amino acids. CDR3 DNA sequence: TGTGCCAACTCCCCACTATCGGGGAGAGAGACCCAGTACTTC. Residues: CANSPLSGRETQYF.

As for this clone: This sample also contains other DNA sequences that code for the same CDR3. The chain employs TRBV6-6 and TRBJ2-7; D not certain. This CDR3 is 12 amino acids long. Germline-derived CDR1 and CDR2 are MNHNY and SVGAGI (reference sequence). Deletions cut 4 bases from V and 4 bases from J, with 8 bases between. This chain's CDR3 is CASSSAGYEQYF. The DNA for the CDR3 is TGTGCCAGCAGTTCAGCCGGGTACGAGCAGTACTTC.

The rearrangement uses TRBV10-3 and TRBJ1-2, with D uncertain. With 0 bases removed from V and 4 bases from J, the gap between germline ends came to 6 bases. Germline V gene lookup returns CDR1 ENHRY and CDR2 SYGVKD. The CDR3 has 13 residues. The chain's CDR3 is CAISESQAYGYTF. Here the CDR3 DNA reads TGTGCCATCAGTGAGTCCCAGGCCTATGGCTACACCTTC.

The rearrangement links TRBV6-4 to TRBJ2-1; 10 bases are a match to TRBD1. Unmatched junction bases numbered 2, after V lost 0 bases and J lost 3 bases. CDR1 and CDR2 (germline): MRHNA, SNTAGT. The CDR3 extends over 16 amino acids. As DNA, the CDR3 is TGTGCCAGCAGTGACTCGGGGACAGGGGACTACAATGAGCAGTTCTTC. Protein product: CASSDSGTGDYNEQFF.

This sequence joins TRBV7-9 and TRBJ2-6; D is uncertain. The CDR3 has 12 amino acids. Deletions cut 8 bases from V and 0 bases from J, with 2 bases between. CDR1 SEHNR and CDR2 FQNEAQ come from the germline V gene (reference sequence). The CDR3 loop reads CASLSGANVLTF. The CDR3 DNA reads TGTGCCAGCCTCTCTGGGGCCAACGTCCTGACTTTC.

The CDR3 sequence is CARKPGGVVWNEQFF. CDR3 coding DNA: TGTGCCAGAAAACCGGGGGGGGTCGTTTGGAATGAGCAGTTCTTC. The rearrangement joins TRBV2 to TRBJ2-1; 8 nucleotides line up with TRBD2. CDR1 and CDR2 from the germline V gene are SNHLY and FYNNEI. CDR3 length equals 15 residues. V was pared by 9 bases and J by 7 bases, with 14 bases of the junction left unmatched.

The chain carries TRBV14 and TRBJ1-2; the match to TRBD1 covers 7 bases. CDR1 and CDR2 from the germline V gene are SGHDN and FVKESK. The V gene end was trimmed by 4 bases and the J gene end by 8 bases; junction bases not matched to a gene: 7. CDR3 length: 13 amino acids. The CDR3 coding sequence is TGTGCCAGCAGCCGGCAACAGGGGAAGGGCTACACCTTC. As protein: CASSRQQGKGYTF.

This clone was seen once. This chain uses TRBV15 with TRBJ2-2, with 8 bases identical to TRBD1. The CDR3 runs to 14 residues. The V gene's germline CDR1 is LNHNV and CDR2 YYDKDF (reference sequence). V gave up 9 bases and J gave up 1 base; unmatched junction bases: 4. This CDR3 is CATEDRGNTGELFF. DNA of the CDR3: TGTGCCACAGAAGACAGGGGGAACACCGGGGAGCTGTTTTTT.

The genes are TRBV6-5 and TRBJ1-2; maybe TRBD1 (5 bases). Between the trimmed V and J ends, which lost 7 bases and 5 bases, there was a span of 11 bases. The CDR3 extends over 12 amino acids. Germline loops: CDR1 MNHEY, CDR2 SVGAGI. The CDR3 region is CASNEKGYGYTF. The DNA of the CDR3 is TGTGCCAGCAACGAGAAGGGGTATGGCTACACCTTC.

This clone was seen only once. V gene TRBV4-2 combines with J gene TRBJ1-2; no firm D call. Germline values: CDR1 LGHNA, CDR2 YNFKEQ. The CDR3 length is 16 residues. Between the trimmed V and J ends, which lost 0 bases and 0 bases, there was a span of 11 bases. In nucleotides, the CDR3 is TGTGCCAGCAGCCAAGAGTTGCACTTAGCTAACTATGGCTACACCTTC. Translation gives CASSQELHLANYGYTF.

This chain joins TRBV11-2 and TRBJ1-1; D perhaps matches TRBD1 (5 bases). Germline V gene lookup returns CDR1 SGHAT and CDR2 FQNNGV. Between the trimmed V and J ends, which lost 5 bases and 8 bases, there was a span of 15 bases. The CDR3 sequence is 13 residues long. CDR3 loop: CASSPSGAKEAFF. The CDR3 DNA follows: TGTGCCAGCAGCCCCAGCGGGGCGAAGGAAGCTTTCTTT.

The V call is TRBV21-1, the J call TRBJ1-5; the table calls TRBD1, which could not be checked here. TRBV21-1 is marked as a pseudogene. The CDR3 spans 19 residues. Here the CDR3 DNA reads TGTGCCAGCAGCATCCGGACAGGGGGCTGGGGCGTGAGCAATCAGCCCCAGCATTTT. This translates into CASSIRTGGWGVSNQPQHF.

The chain employs TRBV7-9 and TRBJ1-1; weak D call: TRBD1 (6 bases). Trimming took off 5 bases at V and 11 bases at J, with 24 bases between the two ends. Germline V gene sequence: CDR1 SEHNR, CDR2 FQNEAQ (reference sequence). The CDR3 spans 15 residues. This chain's CDR3 is CASSPVGAGEVVAFF. The DNA for the CDR3 is TGTGCCAGCAGCCCGGTGGGGGCAGGGGAAGTTGTTGCTTTCTTT. Looking up the rest from reference TRBV7-9 and TRBJ1-1 gives the full variable domain: DTGVSQNPRHKITKRGQNVTFRCDPISEHNRLYWYRQTLGQGPEFLTYFQNEAQLEKSRLLSDRFSAERPKGSFSTLEIQRTEQGDSAMYLCASSPVGAGEVVAFFGQGTRLTVV.

This clone was detected once. This CDR3 is CASRIRVSQPQHF. The CDR3, as DNA: TGTGCCAGCAGAATAAGAGTGAGTCAGCCCCAGCATTTT. The rearrangement links TRBV6-5 to TRBJ1-5; the D is unclear. Trimming shortened V by 6 bases and J by 6 bases, and 12 bases separated the two germline ends. Looked up from germline, CDR1 is MNHEY and CDR2 is SVGAGI. CDR3 length: 13 amino acids.

The V call is TRBV13, the J call TRBJ2-7, with D perhaps TRBD1 (6 bases). The length of the CDR3 is 14 residues. CDR1 and CDR2 (germline): PRHDT, FYEKMQ (reference sequence). V lost 3 bases, J lost 0 bases, and 9 bases lay in between. CDR3 nucleotide sequence: TGTGCCAGCAGCTTTTGGGACAACTCCTACGAGCAGTACTTC. It specifies CASSFWDNSYEQYF.

The CDR3 sequence: CASSFDRGGVLHF. CDR3 DNA sequence: TGTGCCAGCAGCTTCGACAGGGGCGGCGTCCTCCACTTT. The chain recombines TRBV5-4 with TRBJ1-6; 8 bases are shared with TRBD1. This CDR3 comprises 13 residues. Trimming at V came to 2 bases and at J to 15 bases, leaving 7 bases not matched to a gene. Germline V gene lookup returns CDR1 SGHNT and CDR2 YYREEE (reference sequence).

The chain uses TRBV10-3 and TRBJ1-1, with TRBD1 identical over 9 bases. Per the germline V gene, CDR1 is ENHRY and CDR2 is SYGVKD. Trimming cost V 8 bases and J 1 base; bases outside gene matches: 5. The CDR3 covers 14 residues. The CDR3 region is CAIGNRGRNTEAFF. In nucleotides, the CDR3 is TGTGCCATCGGGAACAGGGGGCGGAACACTGAAGCTTTCTTT.

The chain has TRBV6-4 and TRBJ1-1; 9 bases line up with TRBD1. Trimming removed 5 bases from V and 5 bases from J; junction bases left unmatched: 12. In germline, CDR1 is MRHNA, CDR2 SNTAGT. The CDR3 extends over 16 amino acids. The CDR3 nucleotides read TGTGCCAGCAGTCTTTACTCCGGGACAGGGAAAACTGAAGCTTTCTTT. Translation gives CASSLYSGTGKTEAFF.

Turning to this clone: A read error may account for a junction end that differs from germline. The DNA for the CDR3 is TGTGCCAGCAGTGAAATAGACAGGTTCTACGGGCAGTACTTC. Translation gives CASSEIDRFYGQYF. This chain uses TRBV6-1 with TRBJ2-7; D may be TRBD1 (6 bases). The CDR3 loop spans 14 amino acids. The germline gives CDR1 MNHNS, CDR2 SASEGT.

This chain links TRBV29-1 with TRBJ2-3; D gene ambiguous. This CDR3 is 12 amino acids long. The germline CDR1 and CDR2 sequences are SQVTM and ANQGSEA. Trimming shortened V by 6 bases and J by 1 base, and 8 bases separated the two germline ends. The CDR3 DNA is TGCAGCGTAAGACTGCGCACAGATACGCAGTATTTT. It yields the protein CSVRLRTDTQYF.

The chain links TRBV2 to TRBJ2-3, with TRBD2 matching 7 bases. Germline V lookup: CDR1 SNHLY, CDR2 FYNNEI. J gave up 0 bases and V 6 bases, and 9 bases lay outside the gene matches. The CDR3 consists of 16 residues. CDR3 protein: CASSGGRLPSTDTQYF. For the CDR3, the DNA is TGTGCCAGCAGCGGGGGGAGGCTTCCTAGCACAGATACGCAGTATTTT.

The chain is built from TRBV5-1 and TRBJ2-6; 10 nucleotides match TRBD2. The germline gives CDR1 SGHRS, CDR2 YFSETQ. The V gene end was trimmed by 1 base and the J gene end by 2 bases; junction bases not matched to a gene: 3. The CDR3 has 17 amino acids. The CDR3 is CASSLSGGAPGANVLTF. For the CDR3, the DNA is TGCGCCAGCAGCTTGAGCGGGGGGGCCCCTGGGGCCAACGTCCTGACTTTC.

The chain has TRBV14 and TRBJ1-2, with D possibly being TRBD1 (5 bases). V shed 0 bases and J shed 1 base, with 21 bases lying between them. The CDR3 is 19 residues long. Germline CDR1 and CDR2: SGHDN and FVKESK. CDR3 sequence: CASSQDRQGPTWNNYGYTF. The CDR3 DNA sequence: TGTGCCAGCAGCCAAGATCGGCAGGGCCCAACTTGGAATAACTATGGCTACACCTTC.

This sequence joins TRBV29-1 and TRBJ1-2; 8 bases are a match to TRBD1. V lost 6 bases and J lost 7; bases outside the gene matches: 22. Germline V gives CDR1 SQVTM, CDR2 ANQGSEA. The CDR3 is made up of 17 amino acids. The CDR3 spells CSVLRGRPLPNGPGYTF. CDR3 nucleotides: TGCAGCGTCCTCAGGGGGCGCCCCCTGCCCAATGGACCTGGCTACACCTTC.

The J gene is TRBJ1-2, the V gene TRBV18, with a possible D match to TRBD1 (5 bases). From germline, CDR1 is KGHSH and CDR2 LQKENI. This CDR3 region has 14 residues. The V and J ends lost 3 bases and 4 bases respectively, with 12 bases between them. The CDR3 sequence: CASSPTASTYGYTF. CDR3 in DNA: TGTGCCAGCTCACCGACAGCATCTACCTATGGCTACACCTTC.